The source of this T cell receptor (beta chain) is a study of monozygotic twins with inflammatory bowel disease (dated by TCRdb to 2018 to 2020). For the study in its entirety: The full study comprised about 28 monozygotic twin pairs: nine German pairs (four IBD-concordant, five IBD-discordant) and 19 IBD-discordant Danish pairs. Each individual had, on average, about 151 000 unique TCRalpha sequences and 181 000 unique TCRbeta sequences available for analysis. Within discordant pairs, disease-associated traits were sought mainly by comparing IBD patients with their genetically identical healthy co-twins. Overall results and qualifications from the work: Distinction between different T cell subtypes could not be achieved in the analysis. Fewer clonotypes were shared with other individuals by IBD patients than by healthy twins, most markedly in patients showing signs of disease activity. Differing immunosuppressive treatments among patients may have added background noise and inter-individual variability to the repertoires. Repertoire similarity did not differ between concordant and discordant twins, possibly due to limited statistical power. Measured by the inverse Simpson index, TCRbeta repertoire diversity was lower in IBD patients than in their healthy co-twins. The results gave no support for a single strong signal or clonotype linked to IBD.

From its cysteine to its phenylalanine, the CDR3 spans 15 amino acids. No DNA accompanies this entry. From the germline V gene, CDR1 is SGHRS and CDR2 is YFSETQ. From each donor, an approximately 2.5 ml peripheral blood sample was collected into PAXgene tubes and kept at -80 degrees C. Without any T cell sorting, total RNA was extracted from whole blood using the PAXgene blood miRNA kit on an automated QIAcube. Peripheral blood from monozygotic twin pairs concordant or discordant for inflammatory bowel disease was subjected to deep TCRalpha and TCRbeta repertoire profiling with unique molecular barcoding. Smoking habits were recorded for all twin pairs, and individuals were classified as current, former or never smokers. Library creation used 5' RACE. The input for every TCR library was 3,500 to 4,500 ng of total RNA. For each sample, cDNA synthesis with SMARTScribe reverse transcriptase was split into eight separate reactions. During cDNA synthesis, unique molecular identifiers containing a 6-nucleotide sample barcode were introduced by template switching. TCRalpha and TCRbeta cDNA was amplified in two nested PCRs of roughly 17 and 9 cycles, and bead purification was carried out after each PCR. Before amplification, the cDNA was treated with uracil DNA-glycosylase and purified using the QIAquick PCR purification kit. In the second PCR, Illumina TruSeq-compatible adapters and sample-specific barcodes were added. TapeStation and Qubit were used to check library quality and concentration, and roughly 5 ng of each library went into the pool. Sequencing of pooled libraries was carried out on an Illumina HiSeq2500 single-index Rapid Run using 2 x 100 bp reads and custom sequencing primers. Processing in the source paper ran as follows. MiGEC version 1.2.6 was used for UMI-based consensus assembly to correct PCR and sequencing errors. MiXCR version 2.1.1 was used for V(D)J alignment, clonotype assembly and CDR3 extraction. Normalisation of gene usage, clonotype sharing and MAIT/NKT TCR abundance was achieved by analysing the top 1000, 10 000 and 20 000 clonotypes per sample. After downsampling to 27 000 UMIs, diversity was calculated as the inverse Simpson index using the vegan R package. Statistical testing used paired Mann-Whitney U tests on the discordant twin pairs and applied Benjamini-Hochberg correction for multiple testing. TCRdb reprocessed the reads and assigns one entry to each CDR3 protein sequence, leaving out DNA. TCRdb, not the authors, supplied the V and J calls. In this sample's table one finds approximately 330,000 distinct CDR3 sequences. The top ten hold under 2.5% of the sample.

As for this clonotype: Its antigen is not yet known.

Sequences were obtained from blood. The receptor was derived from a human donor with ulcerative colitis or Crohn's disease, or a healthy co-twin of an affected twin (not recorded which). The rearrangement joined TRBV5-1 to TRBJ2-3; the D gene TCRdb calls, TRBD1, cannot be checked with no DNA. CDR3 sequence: CASSPGWGDADTQYF.